This TCR beta chain was captured by sequencing in a study of Ad26.COV2.S vaccination and SARS-CoV-2 variants. Per germline, CDR1 ENHRY and CDR2 SYGVKD. The CDR3 is made up of 16 amino acids. V lost 4 bases and J lost 3, with 16 bases in between. Using immunoSEQ multiplex PCR, the repertoire was profiled, and TCRdb retains in-frame clones only, with some absent. Counted here are approximately 340,000 clones, around 84% occurring once; the ten biggest clones make up 2.5% to 3.5%. Treatment: roughly 20 received Ad26.COV2.S at low or high dose, single or two shots; five or six received placebo; per-sample allocation not given. The samples date from day 63 after the first vaccine or placebo injection.

The J gene is TRBJ2-1, the V gene TRBV10-3, with a possible D match to TRBD2 (8 bases). The TCR sequence derives from a person between 18 and 59 years old who received the Ad26.COV2.S COVID-19 vaccine or a placebo. The sample here was peripheral blood, taken in a trial of Ad26.COV2.S vaccine versus placebo. CDR3 DNA: TGTGCCATCAGTGGCCGGGAGGGGGCGTACTACAATGAGCAGTTCTTC. Residues: CAISGREGAYYNEQFF.